The 5 T cell receptor beta chains presented below share a single source sample, sequenced in a study of control samples from healthy donors and cancer patients. TCRdb keeps only in-frame clones here, not all; method: immunoSEQ multiplex PCR. Among roughly 100,000 clones, 80% to 95% were seen once, and the ten largest hold about 3%. Specimen: blood. The receptors come from a human donor in good health. The donor label of this sample is uncertain.

The chain is built from TRBV3-1 (or the pseudogene TRBV3-2) and TRBJ1-5; D perhaps matches TRBD1 (5 bases). V shed 4 bases and J shed 6 bases, with 7 bases lying between them. CDR3 size: 12 residues. The germline V gene has CDR1 LGHDT and CDR2 YNNKEL (reference sequence). The DNA of the CDR3 is TGTGCCAGCAGCCGGGGGGGTCAGCCCCAGCATTTT. The encoded protein is CASSRGGQPQHF.

CDR3 sequence reads: CASSSGQGVLEWTEAFF. The CDR3 nucleotides are TGCGCCAGCAGCAGTGGGCAGGGGGTCCTTGAATGGACTGAAGCTTTCTTT. The chain carries TRBV5-1 and TRBJ1-1, with 7 bases identical to TRBD1. CDR3 size: 17 residues. The germline CDR1 and CDR2 sequences are SGHRS and YFSETQ. V lost 4 bases to trimming and J lost 5 bases; unmatched junction nucleotides: 17.

The chain employs TRBV9 and TRBJ1-4; tentatively, D is TRBD1 (6 bases). Germline loops: CDR1 SGDLS, CDR2 YYNGEE. The CDR3 covers 14 residues. V was cut by 4 bases and J by 4 bases, with 11 bases left in between. This chain's CDR3 is CASSFRDNNEKLFF. The CDR3 DNA reads TGTGCCAGCAGCTTCCGGGACAATAATGAAAAACTGTTTTTT.

The gene calls are TRBV7-2 and TRBJ2-7; D is uncertain. There are 14 residues in the CDR3. Trimming left V 1 base short and J 3 bases short, with 10 bases between. Germline V gives CDR1 SGHTA, CDR2 FQGNSA. CDR3 DNA sequence: TGTGCCAGCAGCTTAGATTACACCCGCTACGAGCAGTACTTC. Amino acids: CASSLDYTRYEQYF.

The chain carries TRBV12-3 or TRBV12-4 and TRBJ1-1; TRBD1 agrees at 11 bases. The trim removed 3 bases at V and 10 bases at J, leaving 4 bases unmatched. The CDR3 spans 13 residues. The CDR3 is CASSFGQGALAFF. CDR3 DNA: TGTGCCAGCAGTTTTGGACAGGGGGCTTTAGCTTTCTTT.